Sequencing of this T cell receptor (beta chain) was carried out in a study of CD8 T cells in ankylosing spondylitis. Study findings and constraints: Disease-linked clones were reportedly significantly enriched in matched ankylosing spondylitis synovial fluid. A motif in TCR beta, a set of seven to nine highly homologous variants, appeared characteristic of ankylosing spondylitis blood.

Quantitative 5'-RACE with molecular barcodes generated TCR beta libraries. A single record per CDR3 protein comes from TCRdb applying MiXCR to the 5' RACE reads. This table holds under 850,000 distinct CDR3 sequences, about 20% found once. The length of the CDR3 is 14 residues. The germline V and J ends were trimmed by 7 bases and 1 base, with 13 bases remaining between them. In its sample, this clonotype was seen a few times. No antigen is known for it. The chain uses TRBV12-3 or TRBV12-4 and TRBJ1-2; possibly TRBD1 for D (5 bases). This sequence was found in a male donor with ankylosing spondylitis. Material for sequencing was blood, either unsorted or a sorted T cell fraction (not recorded which). The chain's CDR3 is CASNSGTFNYGYTF. DNA for the CDR3: TGTGCCAGCAATTCAGGGACGTTTAACTATGGCTACACCTTC.